The 21 T cell receptor beta chains presented below share a single source sample, sequenced in a study of patients and donors after allogeneic stem cell transplantation (dated by TCRdb to about 2020). The library was prepared using RT-PCR. The instrument was a NextSeq 550. TCRdb reran the public reads through fastp at Q25 and MiXCR, keeping productive beta chains. Identical CDR3 protein sequences are pooled into one entry, listed with their most common genes and DNA. The sample data list about 18,000 distinct CDR3 sequences, and 4.9% of these were observed just once. Of the sample, approximately 42% is held by the ten largest clones. The sequenced sample consisted of blood, either unsorted or a sorted T cell fraction (not recorded which). These receptors were taken from a human donor who was either an allogeneic HSCT recipient or a stem cell or donor lymphocyte infusion donor (not recorded which). It is not recorded whose cells these are; they may come from a transplant donor.

This clonotype was observed at least ten times. A single base separates this from a much larger clone, so it may be a read error. The genes are TRBV20-1 and TRBJ1-5; maybe TRBD1 (5 bases). The CDR3 spans 14 residues. Germline CDR1 DFQATT, CDR2 SNEGSKA (reference sequence). With 1 base removed from V and 2 bases from J, the gap between germline ends came to 9 bases. CDR3 amino acids: CSARGGGRNQPQHF. The CDR3 DNA reads TGCAGTGCTAGAGGGGGGGGTCGCAATCAGCCCCAGCATTTT.

This clonotype is deemed medium-sized. The chain uses TRBV7-8 and TRBJ2-5; the D is unclear. V dropped 5 bases and J dropped 2 bases, with 18 bases sitting between them. The germline gives CDR1 SGHVS, CDR2 FQNEAQ. The CDR3 contains 16 residues. The chain's CDR3 is CASSPTIWSLQETQYF. As DNA, the CDR3 is TGTGCCAGCAGCCCTACTATTTGGAGCCTTCAAGAGACCCAGTACTTC. The entire variable domain, with the rest obtained from reference TRBV7-8 and TRBJ2-5, is as follows: GAGVSQSPRYKVAKRGQDVALRCDPISGHVSLFWYQQALGQGPEFLTYFQNEAQLDKSGLPSDRFFAERPEGSVSTLKIQRTQQEDSAVYLCASSPTIWSLQETQYFGPGTRLLVL.

The CDR3 protein is CASSFDYNEQFF. In DNA form, the CDR3 reads TGTGCCAGCAGCTTTGATTACAATGAGCAGTTCTTC. This chain joins TRBV7-9 and TRBJ2-1, with D uncertain. Germline loops: CDR1 SEHNR, CDR2 FQNEAQ (reference sequence). This CDR3 region has 12 residues. Between the trimmed V and J ends, which lost 3 bases and 4 bases, there was a span of 4 bases.

This clonotype was detected many times. J is TRBJ2-4 and V is TRBV4-2, with TRBD1 identical over 8 bases. Germline CDR1 is LGHNA and CDR2 is YNFKEQ. The CDR3 length is 15 residues. Germline trimming cut 2 bases from V and 9 bases from J; bases unmatched to any gene: 9. This chain's CDR3 is CASSQNARGQGIQYF. The CDR3 DNA sequence: TGTGCCAGCAGCCAAAACGCCAGGGGGCAAGGCATTCAGTACTTC.

This clonotype occurred many times. Written as DNA, the CDR3 is TGTGCCAGCAGCTTGATAGAGGCCGGGGAGCTGTTTTTT. It translates to CASSLIEAGELFF. V and J are TRBV7-2 and TRBJ2-2; D unresolved. This CDR3 comprises 13 residues. V lost 3 bases to trimming and J lost 6 bases, with 8 bases between them. CDR1 and CDR2 from the germline V gene are SGHTA and FQGNSA.

Ten or more counts support this clonotype. V is TRBV6-1 and J is TRBJ2-2; D perhaps matches TRBD2 (6 bases). Germline lookup yields CDR1 MNHNS and CDR2 SASEGT. Trimming left V 5 bases short and J 6 bases short, with 22 bases between. There are 17 residues in the CDR3. CDR3 DNA: TGTGCCAGCAGTCGGGTGTTACTGGGGGGTTTCCCCGGGGAGCTGTTTTTT. Translation gives CASSRVLLGGFPGELFF.

This clonotype was detected only a few times. The rearrangement uses TRBV18 and TRBJ2-5, with D uncertain. Trimming left V 1 base short and J 3 bases short, with 3 bases between. The germline V gene encodes CDR1 KGHSH and CDR2 LQKENI. CDR3 length: 12 amino acids. This chain's CDR3 is CASSPLKETQYF. Written as DNA, the CDR3 is TGTGCCAGCTCACCACTTAAAGAGACCCAGTACTTC.

In its sample, this clonotype was seen many times. The chain recombines TRBV7-9 with TRBJ2-7; D unclear. Germline V CDR1 and CDR2: SEHNR, FQNEAQ (reference sequence). This CDR3 is 14 amino acids long. The V gene lost 2 bases and the J gene lost 0 bases, with 8 bases spanning the gap. The chain's CDR3 is CASSLMGSSYEQYF. CDR3 in DNA: TGTGCCAGCAGCTTAATGGGATCCTCCTACGAGCAGTACTTC.

This clonotype is deemed medium-sized. The rearrangement joins TRBV7-2 to TRBJ1-5; the D is unclear. Germline loops: CDR1 SGHTA, CDR2 FQGNSA. V was shortened by 1 base and J by 4 bases, with 5 bases between the two germline ends. There are 13 residues in the CDR3. Here the CDR3 reads CASSLESNQPQHF. The CDR3 nucleotides are TGTGCCAGCAGCTTAGAAAGTAATCAGCCCCAGCATTTT.

This clonotype was picked up many times. The chain carries TRBV7-8 and TRBJ2-1; TRBD1 matches at 10 bases. The CDR3 totals 16 residues. The V segment lost 5 bases and the J segment 2 bases; nucleotides outside the gene matches: 6. Germline loops: CDR1 SGHVS, CDR2 FQNEAQ. CDR3 sequence (DNA): TGTGCCAGCAGCACCCGGACAGGGGGACCCTACAATGAGCAGTTCTTC. It yields the protein CASSTRTGGPYNEQFF.

This clonotype was counted at least ten times. J is TRBJ2-3 and V is TRBV5-1; D perhaps matches TRBD1 (6 bases). The CDR3 consists of 16 residues. Germline loops: CDR1 SGHRS, CDR2 YFSETQ. Trimming stripped 4 bases from V and 3 bases from J, with 18 bases between. The CDR3 reads CASSLGAIARTDTQYF. CDR3 in DNA: TGCGCCAGCAGCCTGGGGGCGATTGCACGAACAGATACGCAGTATTTT.

This clonotype showed up many times. This sequence joins TRBV6-1 and TRBJ1-3; a possible D gene is TRBD1 (5 bases). The CDR3 covers 15 residues. Trimming pared 0 bases from V and 1 base from J, leaving 7 bases between. CDR1 is MNHNS and CDR2 is SASEGT in the germline V gene. The CDR3 DNA is TGTGCCAGCAGTGAAGCGCAGGGTTCTGGAAACACCATATATTTT. Encoded protein: CASSEAQGSGNTIYF.

This clonotype was recorded many times. The genes are TRBV28 and TRBJ2-7; 11 nucleotides match TRBD2. Unmatched junction bases numbered 3, after V lost 5 bases and J lost 6 bases. The length of the CDR3 is 13 residues. The germline gives CDR1 MDHEN, CDR2 SYDVKM. The CDR3 spells CASSILAGGEQYF. The CDR3 coding sequence is TGTGCCAGCAGTATCCTAGCGGGAGGCGAGCAGTACTTC.

By share, this clonotype counts as medium-sized. This rearrangement joins TRBV3-1 to TRBJ2-3; perhaps TRBD2 as D (7 bases). Trimming pared 3 bases from V and 3 bases from J, leaving 10 bases between. The CDR3 is 14 residues long. CDR1 is LGHDT, CDR2 YNNKEL, per germline (reference sequence). The CDR3, as DNA: TGTGCCAGCAGCCAGCGGGGGCATACAGATACGCAGTATTTT. It yields the protein CASSQRGHTDTQYF.

This clonotype was observed at least ten times. The chain recombines TRBV3-1 with TRBJ2-7; TRBD2 aligns across 9 bases. Looked up from germline, CDR1 is LGHDT and CDR2 is YNNKEL (reference sequence). The CDR3 is 15 residues long. V gave up 0 bases and J gave up 8 bases; unmatched junction bases: 8. The CDR3 spells CASSQDLAGDVKQYF. The CDR3 DNA follows: TGTGCCAGCAGCCAAGACTTAGCGGGAGACGTCAAGCAGTACTTC.

This clonotype was counted at least ten times. The chain is built from TRBV5-1 and TRBJ1-1; maybe TRBD1 (5 bases). This CDR3 comprises 14 residues. Germline V CDR1 and CDR2: SGHRS, YFSETQ. Between the trimmed V and J ends, which lost 5 bases and 3 bases, there was a span of 14 bases. DNA of the CDR3: TGCGCCAGCAGTCCCAGGGCAGTGGACACTGAAGCTTTCTTT. It specifies CASSPRAVDTEAFF. The full variable domain, with the rest looked up from reference TRBV5-1 and TRBJ1-1, is KAGVTQTPRYLIKTRGQQVTLSCSPISGHRSVSWYQQTPGQGLQFLFEYFSETQRNKGNFPGRFSGRQFSNSRSEMNVSTLELGDSALYLCASSPRAVDTEAFFGQGTRLTVV.

This clonotype was seen a few times. V is TRBV6-2 or TRBV6-3 and J is TRBJ1-4; D not resolved. The germline V gene has CDR1 MNHEY and CDR2 SVGEGT. The CDR3 length is 19 residues. Trimming took off 0 bases at V and 0 bases at J, with 17 bases between the two ends. The CDR3, as DNA: TGTGCCAGCAGTTACTCGATTGAGATATGGCCCGCAACTAATGAAAAACTGTTTTTT. It yields the protein CASSYSIEIWPATNEKLFF.

This clonotype was counted a few times. The chain has TRBV7-9 and TRBJ2-1; 12 nucleotides match TRBD2. Germline CDR1 reads SEHNR; CDR2 reads FQNEAQ (reference sequence). With 5 bases clipped from V and 16 bases from J, the junction kept 9 bases outside the gene matches. CDR3 length equals 13 residues. CDR3 residues: CASSLPLAGGGFF. For the CDR3, the DNA is TGTGCCAGCAGCCTACCACTAGCGGGAGGAGGATTCTTC.

The chain recombines TRBV5-4 with TRBJ2-1; D is perhaps TRBD1 (5 bases). Between the trimmed V and J ends, which lost 4 bases and 8 bases, there was a span of 10 bases. This CDR3 has 12 residues. Looked up from germline, CDR1 is SGHNT and CDR2 is YYREEE (reference sequence). The CDR3 loop reads CASSIDSYEQFF. CDR3 bases: TGTGCCAGCAGCATCGACAGTTATGAGCAGTTCTTC. Full variable domain (missing parts from reference TRBV5-4 and TRBJ2-1): ETGVTQSPTHLIKTRGQQVTLRCSSQSGHNTVSWYQQALGQGPQFIFQYYREEENGRGNFPPRFSGLQFPNYSSELNVNALELDDSALYLCASSIDSYEQFFGPGTRLTVL.

This clonotype was observed at least ten times. The chain combines TRBV20-1 with TRBJ2-7, with D hard to call. CDR1 DFQATT and CDR2 SNEGSKA come from the germline V gene (reference sequence). The length of the CDR3 is 12 residues. Trimming took 5 bases from V and 3 from J, leaving 11 bases between them. CDR3 DNA: TGCAGTGCTTTCACCCCTAACTACGAGCAGTACTTC. Translation: CSAFTPNYEQYF.

The chain employs TRBV2 and TRBJ2-3; either TRBD1 or TRBD2 may fit D (5 bases each). V dropped 3 bases and J dropped 4 bases, with 11 bases sitting between them. Germline loops: CDR1 SNHLY, CDR2 FYNNEI. The CDR3 is made up of 14 amino acids. The CDR3 coding sequence is TGTGCCAGCAGTGACCAGGGCGGGTCAGATACGCAGTATTTT. Its protein product is CASSDQGGSDTQYF.